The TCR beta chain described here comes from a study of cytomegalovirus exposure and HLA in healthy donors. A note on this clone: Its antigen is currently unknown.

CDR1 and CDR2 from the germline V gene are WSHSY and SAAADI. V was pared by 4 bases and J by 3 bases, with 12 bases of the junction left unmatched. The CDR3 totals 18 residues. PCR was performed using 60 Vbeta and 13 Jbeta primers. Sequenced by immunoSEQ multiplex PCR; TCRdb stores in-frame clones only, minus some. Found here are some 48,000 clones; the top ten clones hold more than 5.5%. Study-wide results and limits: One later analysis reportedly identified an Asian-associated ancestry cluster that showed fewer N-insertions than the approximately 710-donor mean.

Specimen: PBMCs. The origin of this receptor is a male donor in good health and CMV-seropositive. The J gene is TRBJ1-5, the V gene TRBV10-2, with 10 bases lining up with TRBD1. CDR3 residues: CASSVTGGGYLFNQPQHF. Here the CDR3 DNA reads TGCGCCAGCAGTGTGACAGGGGGCGGCTACCTCTTCAATCAGCCCCAGCATTTT.